The 8 T cell receptor beta chains listed next were all sequenced from one sample in a study of blood T cell repertoires in COVID-19. TCRdb's copy holds only in-frame clones and misses some; the assay was immunoSEQ multiplex PCR. Of 95,000 to 150,000 clones detected, around 78% appear once; the ten largest clones hold approximately 2.4%. The material sequenced was peripheral blood. The origin of the receptors is a man between 65 and 80 years old with acute or convalescent COVID-19.

This clone was recorded a few times. The gene calls are TRBV14 and TRBJ2-3, with TRBD2 matching over 12 bases. Germline-derived CDR1 and CDR2 are SGHDN and FVKESK. Trimming at V came to 4 bases and at J to 2 bases, leaving 4 bases not matched to a gene. This CDR3 has 16 amino acids. The CDR3 DNA reads as TGTGCCAGCAGCCCCGGACTAGCGGGGTACACAGATACGCAGTATTTT. Translated: CASSPGLAGYTDTQYF.

The V gene is TRBV4-3, the J gene TRBJ1-2; no firm D call. V lost 0 bases and J lost 7, with 12 bases in between. Germline loops: CDR1 LGHNA, CDR2 YSLEER. This CDR3 region has 14 residues. The CDR3 sequence: CASSQESGFRGYTF. The CDR3 DNA follows: TGCGCCAGCAGCCAAGAGTCCGGGTTTCGTGGCTACACCTTC.

The V gene is TRBV2, the J gene TRBJ2-1; D is unresolved. Looked up from germline, CDR1 is SNHLY and CDR2 is FYNNEI. CDR3 length equals 15 residues. V lost 6 bases to trimming and J lost 0 bases, with 12 bases between them. This chain's CDR3 is CASSDSLNSYNEQFF. Here the CDR3 DNA reads TGTGCCAGCAGCGACTCTTTAAACTCCTACAATGAGCAGTTCTTC.

The chain links TRBV20-1 to TRBJ2-7, with TRBD1 matching 8 bases. This CDR3 is 13 amino acids long. V dropped 3 bases and J dropped 1; count of bases not matched to a gene: 2. Germline-derived CDR1 and CDR2 are DFQATT and SNEGSKA (reference sequence). For the CDR3, the DNA is TGCAGTGCTAGTAGGACAGGGTCCTACGAGCAGTACTTC. It yields the protein CSASRTGSYEQYF.

In nucleotides, the CDR3 is TGTGCCAGCAGCCAAGATTTACGGGGGACCGCCGACTATGGCTACACCTTC. It yields the protein CASSQDLRGTADYGYTF. The chain employs TRBV3-1 (or the pseudogene TRBV3-2) and TRBJ1-2; TRBD1 might be the D (5 bases). The CDR3 runs to 17 residues. The ends were cut back, 0 bases at V and 3 bases at J, with 17 bases in the middle. CDR1 and CDR2 from the germline V gene are LGHDT and YNNKEL (reference sequence).

V usage is TRBV5-1 and J usage is TRBJ2-5, with D possibly being TRBD1 (5 bases). The V and J ends lost 4 bases and 5 bases respectively, with 15 bases between them. Germline CDR1 reads SGHRS; CDR2 reads YFSETQ. CDR3 size: 14 residues. The CDR3 sequence is CASSRLQGGETQYF. The CDR3 region has the DNA TGCGCCAGCAGCCGCCTTCAGGGTGGGGAGACCCAGTACTTC.

The rearrangement joins TRBV3-1 (or the pseudogene TRBV3-2) to TRBJ2-3; 7 nucleotides line up with TRBD2. Germline V CDR1 and CDR2: LGHDT, YNNKEL (reference sequence). V lost 0 bases to trimming and J lost 2 bases; unmatched junction nucleotides: 5. The CDR3 contains 16 residues. In DNA, the CDR3 is TGTGCCAGCAGCCAAGATCCCGGGACTAACACAGATACGCAGTATTTT. Amino acid sequence: CASSQDPGTNTDTQYF.

This clone was counted a few times. This chain joins TRBV7-2 and TRBJ2-1; D unresolved. The V end was cut by 1 base, the J end by 11 bases, with 9 bases between. The CDR3 covers 12 residues. The germline CDR1 and CDR2 sequences are SGHTA and FQGNSA. The CDR3 spells CASSLDSQKQFF. CDR3 coding DNA: TGTGCCAGCAGCTTAGACAGCCAAAAGCAGTTCTTC. Full variable domain (outside the CDR3, taken from reference TRBV7-2 and TRBJ2-1): GAGVSQSPSNKVTEKGKDVELRCDPISGHTALYWYRQSLGQGLEFLIYFQGNSAPDKSGLPSDRFSAERTGGSVSTLTIQRTQQEDSAVYLCASSLDSQKQFFGPGTRLTVL.